The clone carrying this T cell receptor beta chain was recorded at least ten times. Its antigen remains unidentified. This sample is part of a study of blood T cells in healthy people across ages. Alongside a J-beta primer mix, a sample-barcoded 5' primer served in a second PCR lasting roughly 7 to 12 cycles. The template-switch adaptor was a 5' adaptor with 12 random nucleotides. It tagged each cDNA molecule. TCRdb re-called the 5' RACE reads through MiXCR, storing one row per CDR3 protein. The table lists some 900,000 distinct CDR3 sequences, 40% to 60% of them singletons. Study-level findings and limits: The donors' CMV status was not determined, possibly confounding changes in expanded clonotypes. Both higher diversity and more naive CD4+ cells marked long-lived donors when set against aged donors. It was held that the diversity estimates obtained from one million T cells were underestimates.

The germline V gene has CDR1 MGHRA and CDR2 YSYEKL. The CDR3 is 20 amino acids. V lost 1 base, J lost 0 bases, and 12 bases stayed unmatched. This sequence was found in a man between 25 and 39 years old in good health. The source material was blood. The V gene is TRBV4-1, the J gene TRBJ2-2; 9 bases are shared with TRBD2. CDR3 nucleotides: TGCGCCAGCAGCCAAGGGCCCCTTAAACTAGCGGGTTCGAACACCGGGGAGCTGTTTTTT. Protein sequence: CASSQGPLKLAGSNTGELFF.